This T cell receptor beta chain stems from a study of T-cell reconstitution after alpha-beta-depleted transplantation in children. With 0 bases clipped from V and 3 bases from J, the junction kept 5 bases outside the gene matches. CDR1 SGHRS and CDR2 YFSETQ come from the germline V gene. This CDR3 has 17 residues. Library preparation (for TCRbeta) was performed with unique molecular identifiers. One entry per CDR3 protein results from TCRdb running MiXCR on the PCR reads. The table lists around 700,000 distinct CDR3 sequences, about 12% of them singletons. V gene TRBV5-1 combines with J gene TRBJ2-2, with TRBD2 matching 10 bases. This sample comprised PBMCs, obtained before TCRalphabeta/CD19-depleted stem cell transplant. This receptor was identified in a girl aged 2 to 10 with congenital amegakaryocytic thrombocytopenia, due to receive a stem cell transplant. DNA of the CDR3: TGCGCCAGCAGCTTGGTTCCTAGCGGGAGTGACACCGGGGAGCTGTTTTTT. Translation: CASSLVPSGSDTGELFF. Based on the CDR3 plus reference TRBV5-1 and TRBJ2-2, the full variable domain is KAGVTQTPRYLIKTRGQQVTLSCSPISGHRSVSWYQQTPGQGLQFLFEYFSETQRNKGNFPGRFSGRQFSNSRSEMNVSTLELGDSALYLCASSLVPSGSDTGELFFGEGSRLTVL.